This entry lists 23 T cell receptor beta chains sequenced from one sample in a study of blood T cell repertoires in COVID-19. The assay was immunoSEQ multiplex PCR, and TCRdb's table has in-frame clones only and misses some. Among approximately 200,000 clones listed, around 94% were seen once. The sequenced material came from peripheral blood. These receptors originate from a man aged 25 to 40 with COVID-19, enrolled during active disease.

The J gene is TRBJ2-5, the V gene TRBV11-2; D remains unclear. V was cut by 6 bases and J by 5 bases, with 4 bases left in between. CDR3 length: 10 amino acids. Germline V gene lookup returns CDR1 SGHAT and CDR2 FQNNGV. The CDR3 nucleotides read TGTGCCAGCAGTCTTGAGACCCAGTACTTC. Translation: CASSLETQYF.

The rearrangement uses TRBV5-1 and TRBJ2-7; D may be TRBD2 (6 bases). Trimming took 0 bases from V and 5 from J, leaving 9 bases between them. Germline loops: CDR1 SGHRS, CDR2 YFSETQ. CDR3 size: 13 residues. CDR3 sequence (DNA): TGCGCCAGCAGCTTGGAAGGAGGGAACGAGCAGTACTTC. Translating gives CASSLEGGNEQYF.

V and J are TRBV4-2 and TRBJ2-3; 8 bases line up with TRBD2. The CDR3 extends over 19 amino acids. Germline CDR1 reads LGHNA; CDR2 reads YNFKEQ. V shed 0 bases and J 1 base; nucleotides not matched to a gene: 12. CDR3 nucleotides: TGTGCCAGCAGCCAAGAGCCTAGCGGGCATGGTGGCGGCACAGATACGCAGTATTTT. Protein sequence: CASSQEPSGHGGGTDTQYF.

The chain combines TRBV5-6 with TRBJ2-7, with D possibly matching TRBD1 (6 bases). V lost 5 bases to trimming and J lost 3 bases, with 30 bases between them. Germline lookup yields CDR1 SGHDT and CDR2 YYEEEE. The CDR3 consists of 19 residues. CDR3: CASRSNLAQGVRSYYEQYF. CDR3 in DNA: TGTGCCAGCAGATCGAATCTGGCACAGGGCGTCCGGTCGTACTACGAGCAGTACTTC.

The DNA of the CDR3 is TGTGCCAGCAGCTTAGGGTTCCAGGGGATACGAGGCTACACCTTC. Translated, it gives CASSLGFQGIRGYTF. The gene calls are TRBV7-2 and TRBJ1-2; the D gene is possibly TRBD1 (6 bases). Germline CDR1 SGHTA, CDR2 FQGNSA. The CDR3 contains 15 residues. Trimming removed 1 base from V and 8 bases from J, with 17 bases in between. Using reference TRBV7-2 and TRBJ1-2 for the parts outside the CDR3, the full variable domain is GAGVSQSPSNKVTEKGKDVELRCDPISGHTALYWYRQSLGQGLEFLIYFQGNSAPDKSGLPSDRFSAERTGGSVSTLTIQRTQQEDSAVYLCASSLGFQGIRGYTFGSGTRLTVV.

CDR3 in amino acids: CASRLGTAPNQPQHF. For the CDR3, the DNA is TGTGCCAGCAGACTAGGGACAGCTCCTAATCAGCCCCAGCATTTT. The rearrangement links TRBV27 to TRBJ1-5; TRBD1 agrees at 7 bases. This CDR3 region has 15 residues. The germline V gene encodes CDR1 MNHEY and CDR2 SMNVEV (reference sequence). V lost 6 bases, J lost 4 bases, and 9 bases stayed unmatched.

This clone was counted a few times. The V call is TRBV7-3, the J call TRBJ2-1, with D tentatively TRBD2 (6 bases). The V end lost 5 bases, the J end lost 0 bases, and 11 bases lay between the germline ends. The CDR3 loop spans 15 amino acids. Germline CDR1 SGHTA, CDR2 FQGTGA. CDR3 protein: CASSPDGGSYNEQFF. The CDR3 coding sequence is TGTGCCAGCAGCCCAGACGGGGGCTCCTACAATGAGCAGTTCTTC.

This clone occurred once. This CDR3 reads CASSFQGMGYEQYF. CDR3 sequence (DNA): TGTGCCAGCAGTTTCCAGGGGATGGGGTACGAGCAGTACTTC. V gene TRBV27 combines with J gene TRBJ2-7, with D tentatively TRBD1 (6 bases). There are 14 residues in the CDR3. Germline-derived CDR1 and CDR2 are MNHEY and SMNVEV (reference sequence). Trimming pared 3 bases from V and 4 bases from J, leaving 13 bases between.

This chain connects TRBV7-9 to TRBJ2-7, with a weak D call TRBD2 (6 bases). V gave up 5 bases and J gave up 7 bases, with 18 bases separating them. The CDR3 totals 14 residues. Germline CDR1 SEHNR, CDR2 FQNEAQ (reference sequence). CDR3 loop: CASSRTDRGWEQYF. The DNA for the CDR3 is TGTGCCAGCAGCCGAACTGACCGGGGGTGGGAGCAGTACTTC.

The chain links TRBV4-1 to TRBJ2-1; TRBD2 might be the D (7 bases). V dropped 1 base and J dropped 8 bases, with 15 bases sitting between them. There are 15 residues in the CDR3. Germline values: CDR1 MGHRA, CDR2 YSYEKL. In DNA, the CDR3 is TGCGCCAGCAGCCAAGTTGGAGGGGGGGAGGATGAGCAGTTCTTC. It encodes CASSQVGGGEDEQFF.

This clone was seen once. The chain uses TRBV3-1 (or the pseudogene TRBV3-2) and TRBJ1-2, with 7 bases fitting TRBD1. The CDR3 runs to 14 residues. V was pared by 4 bases and J by 5 bases, with 7 bases of the junction left unmatched. Per germline, CDR1 LGHDT and CDR2 YNNKEL (reference sequence). Written as DNA, the CDR3 is TGTGCCAGCAGCCTCCGGGACAGTAATTATGGCTACACCTTC. Its protein product is CASSLRDSNYGYTF.

The V and J genes are TRBV19 and TRBJ1-1, with D possibly TRBD1 on 6 matching bases. The CDR3 loop spans 15 amino acids. Between the trimmed V and J ends, which lost 4 bases and 0 bases, there was a span of 12 bases. Germline assignment: CDR1 LNHDA and CDR2 SQIVND (reference sequence). The DNA of the CDR3 is TGTGCCAGTAGTACCATCGGACAGATGAACACTGAAGCTTTCTTT. Protein product: CASSTIGQMNTEAFF.

The chain has TRBV7-9 and TRBJ1-1; 9 bases match TRBD1. Trimming took 1 base from V and 1 from J; bases not matched to a gene: 7. In germline, CDR1 is SEHNR, CDR2 FQNEAQ (reference sequence). The CDR3 contains 17 residues. The CDR3 reads CASSLEWGQGGNTEAFF. The CDR3 DNA follows: TGTGCCAGCAGCTTAGAGTGGGGACAGGGCGGGAACACTGAAGCTTTCTTT.

This clone has only one observation. The gene calls are TRBV11-3 and TRBJ2-7, with 8 bases that match TRBD2. The CDR3 is 14 residues long. The J segment lost 5 bases and the V segment lost 6 bases, leaving 9 bases of the junction unmatched. Germline V lookup: CDR1 SGHNT, CDR2 YENEEA. The DNA for the CDR3 is TGTGCCAGCAGTCGGGGCGGGGGGTCGAACGAGCAGTACTTC. Its protein product is CASSRGGGSNEQYF.

The rearrangement links TRBV10-1 to TRBJ1-2; 7 bases agree with TRBD1. The CDR3 covers 14 residues. The V segment lost 4 bases and the J segment 0 bases; nucleotides outside the gene matches: 2. Germline loops: CDR1 WNHNN, CDR2 SYGVQD (reference sequence). CDR3 sequence (DNA): TGCGCCAGCAGTGGGGACAGCACTAACTATGGCTACACCTTC. This sequence encodes CASSGDSTNYGYTF.

This chain joins TRBV11-1 and TRBJ2-5; D might be TRBD1 (5 bases). V was shortened by 5 bases and J by 0 bases, with 10 bases between the two germline ends. Germline CDR1 is SGHAT and CDR2 is FQDESV (reference sequence). The CDR3 has 14 residues. The CDR3: CASSPGQHQETQYF. CDR3 coding DNA: TGTGCCAGCAGCCCAGGACAACACCAAGAGACCCAGTACTTC.

The chain has TRBV6-5 and TRBJ1-1; TRBD1 might be the D (6 bases). This CDR3 comprises 15 residues. The germline V gene has CDR1 MNHEY and CDR2 SVGAGI. Trimming stripped 6 bases from V and 3 bases from J, with 17 bases between. DNA for the CDR3: TGTGCCAGCAGCCTCAGGGGAGGGTCGGACACTGAAGCTTTCTTT. Residues: CASSLRGGSDTEAFF.

The gene calls are TRBV5-1 and TRBJ1-6; 7 bases map to TRBD1. Trimming cost V 0 bases and J 6 bases; bases outside gene matches: 9. This CDR3 is 17 amino acids long. Germline CDR1 and CDR2: SGHRS and YFSETQ. CDR3 coding DNA: TGCGCCAGCAGCTTGGAGTATCCGGGACAGAGTAATTCACCCCTCCACTTT. Translation gives CASSLEYPGQSNSPLHF.

This clone occurred once. The rearrangement joins TRBV3-1 (or the pseudogene TRBV3-2) to TRBJ2-3; a weak D match, TRBD1 (7 bases). Germline V lookup: CDR1 LGHDT, CDR2 YNNKEL (reference sequence). With 3 bases removed from V and 2 bases from J, the gap between germline ends came to 18 bases. The CDR3 is made up of 17 amino acids. The CDR3 nucleotides are TGTGCCAGCAGCCATGGAGGGGGCCTGATTTCCACAGATACGCAGTATTTT. Translated, it gives CASSHGGGLISTDTQYF.

V is TRBV6-5 and J is TRBJ1-1; the match to TRBD1 covers 9 bases. Germline CDR1 reads MNHEY; CDR2 reads SVGAGI. V trimming: 0 bases; J trimming: 8 bases; junction bases outside the gene matches: 7. The CDR3 is made up of 15 amino acids. CDR3 sequence: CASSYSTGQGLEAFF. CDR3 DNA sequence: TGTGCCAGCAGTTACTCGACGGGACAGGGTCTCGAAGCTTTCTTT.

The gene calls are TRBV2 and TRBJ1-3; weak D call: TRBD1 (6 bases). V shed 2 bases and J shed 3 bases, with 11 bases lying between them. The CDR3 is made up of 15 amino acids. Germline values: CDR1 SNHLY, CDR2 FYNNEI. The CDR3 sequence is CASSENWGLGNTIYF. Written as DNA, the CDR3 is TGTGCCAGCAGTGAAAACTGGGGGCTTGGAAACACCATATATTTT.

This clone is a singleton in its sample. The gene calls are TRBV12-3 or TRBV12-4 and TRBJ1-2; D call uncertain. The CDR3 has 13 amino acids. Trimming stripped 6 bases from V and 0 bases from J, with 8 bases between. CDR3 bases: TGTGCCAGCAGCACAACACCTAACTATGGCTACACCTTC. It yields the protein CASSTTPNYGYTF.

The J gene is TRBJ2-1, the V gene TRBV3-1 (or the pseudogene TRBV3-2); 12 bases are a match to TRBD2. V gave up 5 bases and J gave up 7 bases; unmatched junction bases: 9. Germline lookup yields CDR1 LGHDT and CDR2 YNNKEL (reference sequence). The CDR3 sequence is 16 residues long. CDR3 sequence reads: CASSSLAGGVLNEQFF. CDR3 bases: TGTGCCAGCAGCTCTCTAGCGGGGGGGGTGTTAAATGAGCAGTTCTTC.